The 31 T cell receptor beta chains below were found in one sample sequenced in a study of blood T cell repertoires in COVID-19 (TCRdb year 2020). Library prep was done by the immunoSEQ multiplex PCR assay. TCRdb provides this immuneACCESS table in a form limited to in-frame rearrangements. Some clones are lacking; in checked studies, under half of them reflect an unresolved V gene, and why the rest are absent is not known. The sample has around 200,000 clones on record, 79% of them singletons. Jointly, the top ten make up around 5.9% of the sample. Source material: peripheral blood. These TCRs come from a woman between 40 and 55 years old with COVID-19, enrolled during active disease.

The chain has TRBV24-1 and TRBJ2-2, with TRBD1 matching over 9 bases. From germline, CDR1 is KGHDR and CDR2 SFDVKD. The J segment lost 3 bases and the V segment lost 3 bases, leaving 4 bases of the junction unmatched. This CDR3 region has 16 residues. The CDR3 spells CATSDTGQGYTGELFF. CDR3 bases: TGTGCCACCAGTGATACGGGACAGGGTTACACCGGGGAGCTGTTTTTT.

This clone was observed a handful of times. J is TRBJ1-2 and V is TRBV7-2; D may be TRBD1 (5 bases). The germline CDR1 and CDR2 sequences are SGHTA and FQGNSA. V was trimmed by 2 bases and J by 5 bases, leaving 9 bases between them. The CDR3 runs to 13 residues. This chain's CDR3 is CASSLPGRYGYTF. The CDR3 DNA sequence: TGTGCCAGCAGCTTACCAGGGCGGTATGGCTACACCTTC.

This rearrangement joins TRBV5-4 to TRBJ2-5, with 14 positions matching TRBD2. The germline V gene has CDR1 SGHNT and CDR2 YYREEE (reference sequence). V was clipped by 4 bases and J by 5 bases; unmatched bases: 10. The CDR3 loop spans 17 amino acids. The CDR3 nucleotides read TGTGCCAGCAGCCTTCGACTAGCGGGAGGGCCTATTGAGACCCAGTACTTC. This gives the protein CASSLRLAGGPIETQYF.

In its sample, this clone was seen once. The rearrangement links TRBV30 to TRBJ2-3; D call uncertain. Germline CDR1 is GTSNPN and CDR2 is SVGIG (reference sequence). V dropped 2 bases and J dropped 5 bases, with 8 bases sitting between them. This CDR3 spans 12 amino acids. The CDR3 protein is CAWSPTGDTQYF. In DNA form, the CDR3 reads TGTGCCTGGAGTCCCACTGGAGATACGCAGTATTTT.

The chain has TRBV6-2 or TRBV6-3 and TRBJ1-2; the D is unclear. The V gene's germline CDR1 is MNHEY and CDR2 SVGEGT. Deletions cut 2 bases from V and 4 bases from J, with 8 bases between. The CDR3 is 13 residues long. DNA for the CDR3: TGTGCCAGCAGTTACCTCGCCGGCTATGGCTACACCTTC. Protein product: CASSYLAGYGYTF.

The chain joins TRBV25-1 to TRBJ1-2; D is perhaps TRBD1 (5 bases). The CDR3 runs 12 residues. Germline V gene lookup returns CDR1 MGHDK and CDR2 SYGVNS. Deletions cut 1 base from V and 8 bases from J, with 8 bases between. In DNA, the CDR3 is TGTGCCAGCAGTGAATTCAGGGAAGGCTACACCTTC. The encoded protein is CASSEFREGYTF.

This clone turned up a few times. This chain connects TRBV6-6 to TRBJ2-7, with D perhaps TRBD1 (6 bases). The V gene's germline CDR1 is MNHNY and CDR2 SVGAGI (reference sequence). V was clipped by 6 bases and J by 3 bases, with 12 bases between them. This CDR3 contains 13 residues. The CDR3 DNA is TGTGCCAGCAGCTCCTCGGACAGCTACGAGCAGTACTTC. Amino acid sequence: CASSSSDSYEQYF.

The rearrangement links TRBV15 to TRBJ1-3, with D maybe TRBD1 (5 bases). This CDR3 contains 17 residues. Trimming shortened V by 2 bases and J by 4 bases, and 18 bases separated the two germline ends. Looked up from germline, CDR1 is LNHNV and CDR2 is YYDKDF (reference sequence). The CDR3, as DNA: TGTGCCACCAGCAGAATCGACCGCGGGGCAAAAGGAAACACCATATATTTT. It codes for CATSRIDRGAKGNTIYF.

The chain combines TRBV11-2 with TRBJ2-7; 8 positions match TRBD2. V gave up 5 bases and J gave up 3 bases; unmatched junction bases: 6. Germline V lookup: CDR1 SGHAT, CDR2 FQNNGV. This CDR3 is built from 14 residues. The CDR3 DNA reads as TGTGCCAGCAGCACCGGGAGGGCCGTCTACGAGCAGTACTTC. This translates into CASSTGRAVYEQYF.

This sequence joins TRBV30 and TRBJ1-2, with 8 bases fitting TRBD1. The CDR3 is 13 amino acids. After removal of 7 bases from V and 4 bases from J, the junction contained 8 bases not matched to a gene. The germline V gene has CDR1 GTSNPN and CDR2 SVGIG (reference sequence). The CDR3 reads CAFWTGLIYGYTF. In DNA form, the CDR3 reads TGTGCCTTTTGGACAGGGTTGATCTATGGCTACACCTTC.

The gene calls are TRBV18 and TRBJ2-2; TRBD2 might be the D (6 bases). The germline gives CDR1 KGHSH, CDR2 LQKENI. Trimming left V 6 bases short and J 3 bases short, with 17 bases between. The CDR3 extends over 16 amino acids. DNA of the CDR3: TGTGCCAGCTCCTTAACGCCGGGGACTGACACCGGGGAGCTGTTTTTT. Translated: CASSLTPGTDTGELFF.

This sequence joins TRBV7-2 and TRBJ2-3, with D possibly matching TRBD1 (5 bases). Germline V gives CDR1 SGHTA, CDR2 FQGNSA. V shed 5 bases and J shed 2 bases, with 14 bases lying between them. CDR3 length equals 15 residues. CDR3 bases: TGTGCCAGCAGCCCCCGGCAGGGTCTCACAGATACGCAGTATTTT. It specifies CASSPRQGLTDTQYF.

The V and J genes are TRBV7-9 and TRBJ1-4; 10 bases match TRBD1. The germline V gene has CDR1 SEHNR and CDR2 FQNEAQ (reference sequence). Trimming at V came to 5 bases and at J to 7 bases, leaving 7 bases not matched to a gene. This CDR3 is built from 15 residues. CDR3 sequence: CASSPGQGTSEKLFF. DNA of the CDR3: TGTGCCAGCAGCCCGGGACAGGGGACTTCTGAAAAACTGTTTTTT.

The chain carries TRBV5-4 and TRBJ1-2; D call uncertain. Trimming took off 0 bases at V and 3 bases at J, with 15 bases between the two ends. The CDR3 is 16 residues long. Looked up from germline, CDR1 is SGHNT and CDR2 is YYREEE (reference sequence). CDR3 sequence (DNA): TGTGCCAGCAGCTTGGGGCAGGATGGTGGTTACTATGGCTACACCTTC. This encodes CASSLGQDGGYYGYTF.

J is TRBJ2-2 and V is TRBV5-6; D is undetermined. V lost 4 bases to trimming and J lost 6 bases, with 19 bases between them. CDR3 size: 16 residues. The germline V gene has CDR1 SGHDT and CDR2 YYEEEE. The CDR3 nucleotides read TGTGCCAGCAGCGCGGAAGTGCGTTTAAACTCCGGGGAGCTGTTTTTT. This gives the protein CASSAEVRLNSGELFF.

CDR3 protein: CASSKKLIKSGTAQETQYF. The CDR3 bases are TGTGCCAGCAGCAAAAAGCTAATTAAATCCGGGACAGCCCAAGAGACCCAGTACTTC. The rearrangement links TRBV21-1 to TRBJ2-5; the table's D call, TRBD1, has no DNA check behind it. TRBV21-1 counts as a pseudogene. This CDR3 region has 19 residues.

The CDR3 here is CAWSVSMRGNTIYF. The CDR3 DNA reads as TGTGCCTGGAGTGTTTCAATGAGAGGAAACACCATATATTTT. The chain is built from TRBV30 and TRBJ1-3; D call uncertain. Germline V gene lookup returns CDR1 GTSNPN and CDR2 SVGIG (reference sequence). The ends were cut back, 0 bases at V and 4 bases at J, with 10 bases in the middle. The CDR3 sequence is 14 residues long.

In its sample, this clone was seen once. The chain combines TRBV6-5 with TRBJ2-7, with D perhaps matching TRBD1 (6 bases). Trimming left V 6 bases short and J 3 bases short, with 12 bases between. The CDR3 is 13 residues long. CDR1 is MNHEY and CDR2 is SVGAGI in the germline V gene. CDR3 residues: CASRRDILYEQYF. CDR3 DNA: TGTGCCAGCAGACGGGACATCCTCTACGAGCAGTACTTC.

There are a few counts of this clone. The chain employs TRBV27 and TRBJ1-6, with D unresolved. CDR3 size: 14 residues. Per germline, CDR1 MNHEY and CDR2 SMNVEV (reference sequence). Trimming took 2 bases from V and 7 from J, leaving 9 bases between them. CDR3 sequence: CASSLRQSNSPLHF. The CDR3 DNA sequence: TGTGCCAGCAGTTTACGCCAGTCAAATTCACCCCTCCACTTT.

V gene TRBV5-1 combines with J gene TRBJ1-1, with 7 bases identical to TRBD1. Germline V CDR1 and CDR2: SGHRS, YFSETQ. Trimming took 0 bases from V and 6 from J; bases not matched to a gene: 8. The CDR3 is 15 residues long. The CDR3 DNA follows: TGCGCCAGCAGCTTGGTTGACAGGGTAGCCCCTGAAGCTTTCTTT. This sequence encodes CASSLVDRVAPEAFF.

The V and J genes are TRBV7-9 and TRBJ1-2, with TRBD1 matching over 7 bases. CDR1 and CDR2 from the germline V gene are SEHNR and FQNEAQ (reference sequence). Trimming at V came to 3 bases and at J to 6 bases, leaving 4 bases not matched to a gene. This CDR3 is built from 13 residues. The CDR3 DNA reads TGTGCCAGCAGCTTGGGACAGCCCAATGGCTACACCTTC. It encodes CASSLGQPNGYTF. Using reference TRBV7-9 and TRBJ1-2 for the parts outside the CDR3, the full variable domain is DTGVSQNPRHKITKRGQNVTFRCDPISEHNRLYWYRQTLGQGPEFLTYFQNEAQLEKSRLLSDRFSAERPKGSFSTLEIQRTEQGDSAMYLCASSLGQPNGYTFGSGTRLTVV.

DNA of the CDR3: TGCGCCAGCAGCCAAGGAGCTAGCGAGACCCAGTACTTC. Residues: CASSQGASETQYF. This chain links TRBV4-3 with TRBJ2-5, with D tentatively TRBD2 (5 bases). The CDR3 contains 13 residues. V lost 1 base to trimming and J lost 5 bases, with 8 bases between them. Germline CDR1 is LGHNA and CDR2 is YSLEER.

The chain recombines TRBV19 with TRBJ2-2, with TRBD2 as a possible D gene (6 bases). The CDR3 is made up of 14 amino acids. V was shortened by 3 bases and J by 6 bases, with 11 bases between the two germline ends. Germline V CDR1 and CDR2: LNHDA, SQIVND (reference sequence). The chain's CDR3 is CASSMGTGAGELFF. DNA for the CDR3: TGTGCCAGTAGTATGGGGACTGGCGCCGGGGAGCTGTTTTTT.

The rearrangement uses TRBV6-5 and TRBJ1-1; D may be TRBD1 (5 bases). CDR3 length: 13 amino acids. In germline, CDR1 is MNHEY, CDR2 SVGAGI. CDR3 bases: TGTGCTTTAACCGGGGGGATGAACACTGAAGCTTTCTTT. Residues: CALTGGMNTEAFF.

The V gene is TRBV3-1 (or the pseudogene TRBV3-2), the J gene TRBJ1-1; 8 bases agree with TRBD1. V gave up 5 bases and J gave up 11 bases; unmatched junction bases: 10. The CDR3 totals 13 residues. The germline CDR1 and CDR2 sequences are LGHDT and YNNKEL (reference sequence). The CDR3 here is CASSGQGSRVAFF. Here the CDR3 DNA reads TGTGCCAGCAGCGGACAGGGTAGTCGTGTGGCTTTCTTT.

V is TRBV20-1 and J is TRBJ1-5; D is undetermined. There are 16 residues in the CDR3. Trimming took off 3 bases at V and 2 bases at J, with 17 bases between the two ends. Germline V gene lookup returns CDR1 DFQATT and CDR2 SNEGSKA (reference sequence). Here the CDR3 reads CSASVRGGWGNQPQHF. The CDR3 DNA sequence: TGCAGTGCTAGTGTACGGGGAGGGTGGGGCAATCAGCCCCAGCATTTT.

This chain connects TRBV4-2 to TRBJ1-1, with no clear D. V shed 0 bases and J shed 6 bases, with 14 bases lying between them. The germline V gene has CDR1 LGHNA and CDR2 YNFKEQ. The CDR3 extends over 15 amino acids. CDR3 nucleotide sequence: TGTGCCAGCAGCCAAGATGTGGCAGGCCTATCTGAAGCTTTCTTT. This gives the protein CASSQDVAGLSEAFF.

The chain joins TRBV12-5 to TRBJ1-4; maybe TRBD1 (5 bases). Trimming took 6 bases from V and 0 from J, leaving 5 bases between them. In germline, CDR1 is LGHNT, CDR2 FRNRAP. The CDR3 contains 13 residues. The CDR3, as DNA: TGTGCTAGTGGGACAGCAACTAATGAAAAACTGTTTTTT. It encodes CASGTATNEKLFF.

The chain joins TRBV29-1 to TRBJ1-2, with TRBD1 as a possible D gene (6 bases). Deletions cut 4 bases from V and 2 bases from J, with 11 bases between. CDR1 and CDR2 from the germline V gene are SQVTM and ANQGSEA. CDR3 size: 13 residues. The CDR3 DNA is TGCAGCGTTGTTAACAGGGAGAACTATGGCTACACCTTC. Protein sequence: CSVVNRENYGYTF. Using reference TRBV29-1 and TRBJ1-2 for the parts outside the CDR3, the full variable domain is SAVISQKPSRDICQRGTSLTIQCQVDSQVTMMFWYRQQPGQSLTLIATANQGSEATYESGFVIDKFPISRPNLTFSTLTVSNMSPEDSSIYLCSVVNRENYGYTFGSGTRLTVV.

The chain is built from TRBV27 and TRBJ2-1; 8 bases fit TRBD1. Trimming took 5 bases from V and 5 from J; bases not matched to a gene: 5. Germline CDR1 MNHEY, CDR2 SMNVEV (reference sequence). The CDR3 covers 14 residues. This chain's CDR3 is CASSPGQEHNEQFF. In DNA form, the CDR3 reads TGTGCCAGCAGTCCGGGACAGGAGCACAATGAGCAGTTCTTC.

V usage is TRBV6-6 and J usage is TRBJ1-1; maybe TRBD1 (6 bases). The V gene's germline CDR1 is MNHNY and CDR2 SVGAGI (reference sequence). This CDR3 region has 12 residues. The V gene lost 8 bases and the J gene lost 4 bases, with 11 bases spanning the gap. In DNA form, the CDR3 reads TGTGCCAGCGGACAGAGGGTCACTGAAGCTTTCTTT. Its protein product is CASGQRVTEAFF.